The 17 T cell receptor beta chains in this list originate from one sample, sequenced in a study of shared clonotypes between healthy human individuals. The repertoire was sequenced with immunoSEQ multiplex PCR; TCRdb's copy has only in-frame clones and lacks some. The sample has 2 million or so clones, 85% to 95% seen once. Sequencing was performed on naive CD4+ T cells sorted from blood. Subset indicated: CD45RA+ positively selected. The source of these receptors is a man younger than 35 in good health.

The rearrangement links TRBV6-5 to TRBJ1-5; weak D call: TRBD1 (5 bases). The CDR3 length is 14 residues. V was clipped by 4 bases and J by 7 bases, with 14 bases between them. Germline V CDR1 and CDR2: MNHEY, SVGAGI. DNA for the CDR3: TGTGCCAGCAGTTTCAGGGAGGGTGGACAGCCCCAGCATTTT. It translates to CASSFREGGQPQHF.

J is TRBJ1-1 and V is TRBV7-2; D remains unclear. The germline V gene encodes CDR1 SGHTA and CDR2 FQGNSA. V lost 6 bases, J lost 7 bases, and 15 bases lay in between. This CDR3 has 13 residues. CDR3 coding DNA: TGTGCCAGCAGGGTAGCGGCGACCCTTGAAGCTTTCTTT. Amino acids: CASRVAATLEAFF.

With respect to this clone: The junction differs from germline at one of its ends, possibly a read error. This chain joins TRBV10-3 and TRBJ2-5, with D hard to call. Germline CDR1 and CDR2: ENHRY and SYGVKD. The CDR3 sequence is 12 residues long. CDR3 DNA: TGTGCCATAAGTGTCAGCCAAGAGACCCAGTACTTC. Protein sequence: CAISVSQETQYF.

J is TRBJ1-4 and V is TRBV5-1, with 8 bases fitting TRBD1. With 4 bases clipped from V and 8 bases from J, the junction kept 7 bases outside the gene matches. CDR3 length: 14 residues. CDR1 is SGHRS and CDR2 is YFSETQ in the germline V gene. In DNA, the CDR3 is TGCGCCAGCAGCCTAAGACAGGGGAAAGAAAAACTGTTTTTT. Protein sequence: CASSLRQGKEKLFF.

The rearrangement uses TRBV7-2 and TRBJ1-5, with D unresolved. The CDR3 consists of 15 residues. Per germline, CDR1 SGHTA and CDR2 FQGNSA. V was cut by 1 base and J by 4 bases, with 11 bases left in between. CDR3 bases: TGTGCCAGCAGCTTAGTGGGCGGGCAGAATCAGCCCCAGCATTTT. Protein sequence: CASSLVGGQNQPQHF.

The rearrangement joins TRBV10-3 to TRBJ1-5, with 10 bases lining up with TRBD1. CDR1 is ENHRY, CDR2 SYGVKD, per germline. The V and J ends lost 1 base and 5 bases, in that order; junction bases with no gene match: 8. The CDR3 covers 17 residues. Here the CDR3 DNA reads TGTGCCATCAGTGAGTTGGGACAGGGGTTGGGTGATCAGCCCCAGCATTTT. Residues: CAISELGQGLGDQPQHF.

The chain joins TRBV28 to TRBJ2-6; TRBD1 might be the D (5 bases). The CDR3 is 15 amino acids. Trimming removed 5 bases from V and 4 bases from J, with 12 bases in between. Germline V lookup: CDR1 MDHEN, CDR2 SYDVKM. The CDR3 coding sequence is TGTGCCAGCAGTCCCGGACATTCCGGGGCCAACGTCCTGACTTTC. The encoded protein is CASSPGHSGANVLTF.

The chain has TRBV5-7 and TRBJ2-7, with 8 nucleotides matching TRBD2. TRBV5-7 is annotated as an ORF whose role is uncertain. Trimming took 6 bases from V and 1 from J; bases not matched to a gene: 9. CDR3 length: 15 amino acids. CDR3 protein: CASTGSGVGSYEQYF. The CDR3 DNA reads TGTGCCAGCACCGGTAGCGGGGTGGGGTCCTACGAGCAGTACTTC.

The J gene is TRBJ1-6, the V gene TRBV5-1; tentative D call: TRBD1 (6 bases). Germline V CDR1 and CDR2: SGHRS, YFSETQ. V was shortened by 4 bases and J by 7 bases, with 12 bases between the two germline ends. The CDR3 extends over 14 amino acids. The CDR3 sequence: CASSPRGGNSPLHF. The CDR3, as DNA: TGCGCCAGCAGCCCCAGGGGTGGCAATTCACCCCTCCACTTT.

CDR3 sequence: CASSLDVSYTDTQYF. CDR3 DNA: TGTGCCAGCAGCTTGGATGTTAGCTACACAGATACGCAGTATTTT. The chain uses TRBV5-8 and TRBJ2-3, with unresolved D. V lost 0 bases and J lost 2, with 10 bases in between. CDR1 is SGHTS and CDR2 is YDEGEE in the germline V gene. The CDR3 has 15 residues.

The V gene is TRBV18, the J gene TRBJ2-7; 7 positions match TRBD2. Trimming cost V 0 bases and J 6 bases; bases outside gene matches: 8. The CDR3 is made up of 15 amino acids. From germline, CDR1 is KGHSH and CDR2 LQKENI. The CDR3 reads CASSPPRTSIGEQYF. CDR3 nucleotides: TGTGCCAGCTCACCACCGCGGACTAGTATAGGCGAGCAGTACTTC.

The rearrangement joins TRBV6-5 to TRBJ2-5; no clear D gene. The V and J ends lost 8 bases and 2 bases respectively, with 15 bases between them. CDR1 MNHEY and CDR2 SVGAGI come from the germline V gene. The CDR3 has 14 residues. CDR3 DNA: TGTGCCAGCCGCCCAGAGACAATACAAGAGACCCAGTACTTC. It codes for CASRPETIQETQYF.

V usage is TRBV6-1 and J usage is TRBJ1-5; D gene ambiguous. Germline V gene lookup returns CDR1 MNHNS and CDR2 SASEGT. The CDR3 consists of 18 residues. Trimming stripped 2 bases from V and 0 bases from J, with 17 bases between. CDR3 nucleotide sequence: TGTGCCAGCAGTGAAATGGGGTGGTGGCAGAATAGCAATCAGCCCCAGCATTTT. Amino acid sequence: CASSEMGWWQNSNQPQHF.

The gene calls are TRBV7-9 and TRBJ2-7; TRBD1 agrees at 7 bases. Germline values: CDR1 SEHNR, CDR2 FQNEAQ (reference sequence). Trimming cost V 1 base and J 2 bases; bases outside gene matches: 5. CDR3 length equals 15 residues. The CDR3, as DNA: TGTGCCAGCAGCTTAGAGGACAGGAGAGCCTACGAGCAGTACTTC. It yields the protein CASSLEDRRAYEQYF.

V is TRBV19 and J is TRBJ2-7; 9 bases fit TRBD1. Germline V gene lookup returns CDR1 LNHDA and CDR2 SQIVND (reference sequence). J lost 2 bases, V lost 8 bases, and 4 bases had no gene match. There are 13 residues in the CDR3. This chain's CDR3 is CASQQGAAYEQYF. The CDR3 bases are TGTGCCAGTCAACAGGGGGCGGCCTACGAGCAGTACTTC.

This chain uses TRBV29-1 with TRBJ2-1; the D call may be TRBD1 or TRBD2 (6 bases each). The CDR3 covers 14 residues. Germline V gene sequence: CDR1 SQVTM, CDR2 ANQGSEA. The germline V and J ends were trimmed by 6 bases and 8 bases, with 20 bases remaining between them. The CDR3 DNA reads as TGCAGCGTCGCTAGCCCGGGGGCCTCCTATGAGCAGTTCTTC. Encoded protein: CSVASPGASYEQFF.

The chain carries TRBV5-4 and TRBJ2-1, with D possibly being TRBD1 or TRBD2 (5 bases each). This CDR3 contains 13 residues. Trimming shortened V by 1 base and J by 9 bases, and 11 bases separated the two germline ends. Germline V lookup: CDR1 SGHNT, CDR2 YYREEE (reference sequence). The CDR3 sequence: CASSLFGGTEQFF. CDR3 sequence (DNA): TGTGCCAGCAGCTTGTTCGGTGGGACTGAGCAGTTCTTC.